The sample holds a few counts of the clone carrying this T cell receptor beta chain. A J-beta primer mix and a sample-barcoded 5' primer were used in a second PCR of about 7 to 12 cycles. Each CDR3 protein is one row after TCRdb ran MiXCR on the 5' RACE reads. The profile shows 1.4 million to 1.5 million distinct CDR3 sequences, around two fifths of them singletons. These data belong to a study of blood T cells in healthy people across ages. V was shortened by 0 bases and J by 5 bases, with 11 bases between the two germline ends. The CDR3 covers 14 residues. Germline V gene data show CDR1 as DFQATT and CDR2 as SNEGSKA (reference sequence). Healthy Caucasian individuals from Russia aged roughly 6 to 100 served as donors. Total RNA was isolated from each sample in quantities of at least 5 micrograms.

The source is a woman in her late teens or twenties in good health. Sequencing was performed on blood. The J gene is TRBJ2-1, the V gene TRBV20-1, with unresolved D. The CDR3 reads CSARDTWENNEQFF. The CDR3 DNA reads as TGCAGTGCTAGAGATACTTGGGAAAACAATGAGCAGTTCTTC.